In its sample, the clone carrying this T cell receptor beta chain was seen many times. The data belong to a study of T cells after yellow fever vaccination. Each CDR3 protein is one row after TCRdb ran MiXCR on the 5' RACE reads. The repertoire has 140,000 to 150,000 distinct CDR3 sequences, under 8% of them found once; the top ten carry more than 0.6%. V trimming: 3 bases; J trimming: 5 bases; junction bases outside the gene matches: 10. Germline CDR1 and CDR2: DFQATT and SNEGSKA (reference sequence). CDR3 size: 14 residues. Sequenced material: CD4+ T cells sorted from PBMCs, taken 10 days after the yellow fever booster vaccination. V gene TRBV20-1 combines with J gene TRBJ2-7, with 7 bases identical to TRBD1. The clonotype was recovered from a man aged 25-40 years who received the YFV17D yellow fever vaccine. This CDR3 reads CSARIGGDLNEQYF. The CDR3 nucleotides are TGCAGTGCTAGGATAGGGGGCGATCTTAACGAGCAGTACTTC.